Following are 29 T cell receptor beta chains from one sample sequenced in a study of blood T cell repertoires in COVID-19. Sequencing was performed with immunoSEQ multiplex PCR; in TCRdb, only in-frame clones are kept and a portion is missing. This table holds about 200,000 clones, 75% to 85% found once. Sequenced: peripheral blood. All receptors derive from a human donor in a cohort sampled during active COVID-19.

The chain joins TRBV6-1 to TRBJ1-5; D is uncertain. V shed 2 bases and J shed 0 bases, with 11 bases lying between them. Germline V gene data show CDR1 as MNHNS and CDR2 as SASEGT. The CDR3 extends over 16 amino acids. CDR3 protein: CASSESHFYSNQPQHF. CDR3 nucleotide sequence: TGTGCCAGCAGTGAATCCCACTTTTATAGCAATCAGCCCCAGCATTTT.

This clone was seen a handful of times. The CDR3 protein is CASSQVGGGDTQYF. Written as DNA, the CDR3 is TGCGCCAGCAGCCAAGTGGGGGGAGGAGATACGCAGTATTTT. The J gene is TRBJ2-3, the V gene TRBV4-1, with D perhaps TRBD2 (6 bases). Germline-derived CDR1 and CDR2 are MGHRA and YSYEKL. The length of the CDR3 is 14 residues. The V and J ends lost 1 base and 5 bases respectively, with 10 bases between them.

This clone was detected once. The rearrangement uses TRBV3-1 (or the pseudogene TRBV3-2) and TRBJ2-7, with D uncertain. The CDR3 extends over 12 amino acids. Germline lookup yields CDR1 LGHDT and CDR2 YNNKEL (reference sequence). The germline V and J ends were trimmed by 4 bases and 0 bases, with 4 bases remaining between them. CDR3 nucleotides: TGTGCCAGCAGCCCCTACTCCTACGAGCAGTACTTC. Translation gives CASSPYSYEQYF.

This clone was counted a single time. This chain uses TRBV18 with TRBJ1-1; 7 bases are a match to TRBD1. V lost 3 bases and J lost 4; bases outside the gene matches: 11. This CDR3 comprises 16 residues. Per the germline V gene, CDR1 is KGHSH and CDR2 is LQKENI. CDR3 sequence (DNA): TGTGCCAGCTCACCCGTTCAGACAGGGAGTGGCACTGAAGCTTTCTTT. Translating gives CASSPVQTGSGTEAFF.

In DNA, the CDR3 is TGCGCCAGCAGCTTGGCCGGGGACCAAGAGACCCAGTACTTC. Protein sequence: CASSLAGDQETQYF. The chain employs TRBV5-1 and TRBJ2-5; tentatively, D is TRBD2 (5 bases). This CDR3 has 14 residues. The V gene's germline CDR1 is SGHRS and CDR2 YFSETQ. V was shortened by 0 bases and J by 0 bases, with 6 bases between the two germline ends.

In this sample, this clone turned up once. The V gene is TRBV30, the J gene TRBJ1-2, with D maybe TRBD1 (5 bases). Germline values: CDR1 GTSNPN, CDR2 SVGIG (reference sequence). V was clipped by 4 bases and J by 7 bases, with 22 bases between them. The CDR3 is 15 amino acids. The CDR3 region has the DNA TGTGCCTGGACTTCAGGGATTCTGGCCCCTCTTGGCTACACCTTC. It encodes CAWTSGILAPLGYTF. The full variable domain, with the rest looked up from reference TRBV30 and TRBJ1-2, is SQTIHQWPATLVQPVGSPLSLECTVEGTSNPNLYWYRQAAGRGLQLLFYSVGIGQISSEVPQNLSASRPQDRQFILSSKKLLLSDSGFYLCAWTSGILAPLGYTFGSGTRLTVV.

The V and J genes are TRBV5-1 and TRBJ2-7; D possibly corresponds to TRBD1 (6 bases). Trimming stripped 0 bases from V and 1 base from J, with 11 bases between. The CDR3 is 15 amino acids. The germline V gene encodes CDR1 SGHRS and CDR2 YFSETQ. The chain's CDR3 is CASSLASGVSYEQYF. The CDR3 coding sequence is TGCGCCAGCAGCTTGGCATCAGGGGTTTCCTACGAGCAGTACTTC.

The chain carries TRBV11-2 and TRBJ2-5; TRBD1 might be the D (6 bases). There are 16 residues in the CDR3. Germline V gene sequence: CDR1 SGHAT, CDR2 FQNNGV. Trimming shortened V by 2 bases and J by 1 base, and 14 bases separated the two germline ends. The CDR3 DNA reads as TGTGCCAGCAGCTTAAATACTCAGGGGTTCCAAGAGACCCAGTACTTC. Protein sequence: CASSLNTQGFQETQYF.

The chain uses TRBV3-1 (or the pseudogene TRBV3-2) and TRBJ2-5; 8 bases align to TRBD2. Per germline, CDR1 LGHDT and CDR2 YNNKEL (reference sequence). With V trimmed by 1 base and J by 3 bases, 1 base remained unmatched. The length of the CDR3 is 14 residues. The CDR3 DNA reads as TGTGCCAGCAGCCAAGCGACTAGCGAAGAGACCCAGTACTTC. Protein product: CASSQATSEETQYF.

This chain links TRBV28 with TRBJ2-7, with 9 bases aligning to TRBD1. There are 16 residues in the CDR3. Germline-derived CDR1 and CDR2 are MDHEN and SYDVKM. J lost 6 bases, V lost 6 bases, and 15 bases had no gene match. CDR3 residues: CASRPYGTGFNGEQYF. The CDR3 nucleotides are TGTGCCAGCAGACCGTACGGGACAGGGTTCAATGGCGAGCAGTACTTC.

The rearrangement uses TRBV29-1 and TRBJ2-2, with 9 bases aligning to TRBD2. The CDR3 is 17 amino acids. The trim removed 1 base at V and 3 bases at J, leaving 9 bases unmatched. The germline CDR1 and CDR2 sequences are SQVTM and ANQGSEA. The chain's CDR3 is CSVEGLAGRLDTGELFF. DNA for the CDR3: TGCAGCGTTGAAGGGCTAGCGGGAAGGTTAGACACCGGGGAGCTGTTTTTT.

The CDR3 is CASSFRGMNTEAFF. DNA for the CDR3: TGTGCCAGCAGCTTCCGAGGTATGAACACTGAAGCTTTCTTT. The chain recombines TRBV7-9 with TRBJ1-1; D is uncertain. This CDR3 has 14 amino acids. V was trimmed by 3 bases and J by 0 bases, leaving 8 bases between them. CDR1 and CDR2 (germline): SEHNR, FQNEAQ (reference sequence).

The chain carries TRBV2 and TRBJ2-6; 8 bases map to TRBD1. The CDR3 has 16 residues. Trimming took 4 bases from V and 0 from J; bases not matched to a gene: 2. Germline V gene sequence: CDR1 SNHLY, CDR2 FYNNEI. The CDR3, as DNA: TGTGCCAGCAGTGGGGACAGGCCCTCTGGGGCCAACGTCCTGACTTTC. Protein sequence: CASSGDRPSGANVLTF.

The rearrangement links TRBV4-2 to TRBJ1-5, with a weak D call TRBD1 (5 bases). The CDR3 is made up of 15 amino acids. Trimming took off 0 bases at V and 6 bases at J, with 12 bases between the two ends. Germline loops: CDR1 LGHNA, CDR2 YNFKEQ. This CDR3 is CASSQDGGVTQPQHF. CDR3 nucleotide sequence: TGTGCCAGCAGCCAAGATGGGGGGGTCACTCAGCCCCAGCATTTT.

This clone showed up many times. The chain employs TRBV27 and TRBJ1-1; maybe TRBD1 (5 bases). Germline V lookup: CDR1 MNHEY, CDR2 SMNVEV (reference sequence). CDR3 length equals 15 residues. The ends were cut back, 3 bases at V and 6 bases at J, with 17 bases in the middle. This CDR3 reads CASSLNWMGQAEAFF. The CDR3 DNA sequence: TGTGCCAGCAGTTTGAATTGGATGGGGCAGGCTGAAGCTTTCTTT.

This chain connects TRBV6-5 to TRBJ2-2; 8 bases agree with TRBD2. CDR1 MNHEY and CDR2 SVGAGI come from the germline V gene. The V segment lost 2 bases and the J segment 5 bases; nucleotides outside the gene matches: 4. The CDR3 runs 15 residues. In DNA form, the CDR3 reads TGTGCCAGCAGTTACCGAACTAGCGGTACCGGGGAGCTGTTTTTT. Translation gives CASSYRTSGTGELFF.

The V gene is TRBV5-1, the J gene TRBJ2-7; 8 bases are shared with TRBD2. Germline V CDR1 and CDR2: SGHRS, YFSETQ. The CDR3 is 16 residues long. V lost 4 bases, J lost 0 bases, and 9 bases stayed unmatched. CDR3 bases: TGCGCCAGCAGCGCCCGGGCTGCGGGAGGCTCCTACGAGCAGTACTTC. Its translation: CASSARAAGGSYEQYF.

The chain recombines TRBV19 with TRBJ2-7, with TRBD1 matching 10 bases. Germline loops: CDR1 LNHDA, CDR2 SQIVND (reference sequence). Trimming took 6 bases from V and 3 from J; bases not matched to a gene: 8. The CDR3 totals 15 residues. The CDR3 region has the DNA TGTGCCAGTAGCTCCCTGGGACAGGGGAACTACGAGCAGTACTTC. Translated, it gives CASSSLGQGNYEQYF.

The rearrangement uses TRBV11-2 and TRBJ2-7; 8 bases align to TRBD1. Germline CDR1 reads SGHAT; CDR2 reads FQNNGV. The CDR3 is 14 residues long. V was pared by 0 bases and J by 3 bases, with 1 base of the junction left unmatched. The CDR3: CASSLETGDYEQYF. In nucleotides, the CDR3 is TGTGCCAGCAGCTTAGAGACAGGGGACTACGAGCAGTACTTC.

The V call is TRBV5-1, the J call TRBJ2-2, with 8 bases aligning to TRBD1. The CDR3 consists of 15 residues. Looked up from germline, CDR1 is SGHRS and CDR2 is YFSETQ. The ends lost 4 bases at V and 2 bases at J; junction bases unmatched: 4. The DNA for the CDR3 is TGCGCCAGCAGCCTAGGACAGGGCAACACCGGGGAGCTGTTTTTT. Amino acids: CASSLGQGNTGELFF.

This clone has ten or more counts. This chain links TRBV28 with TRBJ1-6; D remains ambiguous. The germline V gene encodes CDR1 MDHEN and CDR2 SYDVKM. The CDR3 runs to 14 residues. V was pared by 6 bases and J by 7 bases, with 13 bases between. The CDR3 DNA sequence: TGTGCCAGCAGATTGGGCTTTCGGAATTCACCCCTCCACTTT. Amino acids: CASRLGFRNSPLHF.

This chain joins TRBV5-1 and TRBJ2-1; 9 bases line up with TRBD2. CDR3 length equals 15 residues. After removal of 2 bases from V and 8 bases from J, the junction contained 8 bases not matched to a gene. Germline loops: CDR1 SGHRS, CDR2 YFSETQ. The CDR3 loop reads CASSLQAGGGYEQFF. CDR3 DNA: TGCGCCAGCAGCTTACAAGCGGGAGGTGGATATGAGCAGTTCTTC.

CDR3 in DNA: TGTGCCAGCAGTCCTGGACTAGCGGGAAGGGCGGAGCTGTTTTTT. This translates into CASSPGLAGRAELFF. J is TRBJ2-2 and V is TRBV6-4, with TRBD2 identical over 12 bases. This CDR3 is built from 15 residues. CDR1 is MRHNA, CDR2 SNTAGT, per germline. V dropped 5 bases and J dropped 10; count of bases not matched to a gene: 8.

The J gene is TRBJ2-7, the V gene TRBV2; 7 positions agree with TRBD2. CDR3 size: 14 residues. Trimming took 2 bases from V and 4 from J; bases not matched to a gene: 5. Germline CDR1 SNHLY, CDR2 FYNNEI. In DNA form, the CDR3 reads TGTGCCAGCAGTGAAAACCAGGGAGGGTACGAGCAGTACTTC. It yields the protein CASSENQGGYEQYF.

The J gene is TRBJ2-5, the V gene TRBV21-1; the table's D call, TRBD2, was not checked against the DNA. TRBV21-1 is recorded as a pseudogene. This CDR3 is built from 16 residues. CDR3 in DNA: TGTGCCAGCAGCAAAGTCGGGGAAAGGTACCAAGAGACCCAGTACTTC. Its translation: CASSKVGERYQETQYF.

The gene calls are TRBV7-6 and TRBJ1-5; 9 bases align to TRBD1. The CDR3 has 18 amino acids. The germline CDR1 and CDR2 sequences are SGHVS and FNYEAQ. V lost 3 bases, J lost 5 bases, and 14 bases stayed unmatched. CDR3 DNA sequence: TGTGCCAGCAGCTTTCGCCCTCCGGGACAGGGTAGAGATCAGCCCCAGCATTTT. This translates into CASSFRPPGQGRDQPQHF.

The chain carries TRBV9 and TRBJ2-3; no firm D call. There are 13 residues in the CDR3. Deletions cut 3 bases from V and 2 bases from J, with 7 bases between. Germline CDR1 is SGDLS and CDR2 is YYNGEE. This chain's CDR3 is CASSALSTDTQYF. The CDR3 DNA is TGTGCCAGCAGCGCCCTTTCCACAGATACGCAGTATTTT.

This chain links TRBV4-1 with TRBJ2-1; tentative D call: TRBD2 (5 bases). V lost 2 bases to trimming and J lost 0 bases, with 17 bases between them. This CDR3 comprises 18 residues. In germline, CDR1 is MGHRA, CDR2 YSYEKL. The chain's CDR3 is CASSQSYASHSSYNEQFF. CDR3 DNA: TGCGCCAGCAGCCAATCTTATGCTAGCCACAGCTCCTACAATGAGCAGTTCTTC.

CDR3 loop: CASSLGWGLSYEQYF. As DNA, the CDR3 is TGCGCCAGCAGCTTGGGATGGGGACTTTCTTACGAGCAGTACTTC. This sequence joins TRBV5-1 and TRBJ2-7; D is possibly TRBD2 (6 bases). Per germline, CDR1 SGHRS and CDR2 YFSETQ. Trimming shortened V by 0 bases and J by 4 bases, and 14 bases separated the two germline ends. The CDR3 spans 15 residues.